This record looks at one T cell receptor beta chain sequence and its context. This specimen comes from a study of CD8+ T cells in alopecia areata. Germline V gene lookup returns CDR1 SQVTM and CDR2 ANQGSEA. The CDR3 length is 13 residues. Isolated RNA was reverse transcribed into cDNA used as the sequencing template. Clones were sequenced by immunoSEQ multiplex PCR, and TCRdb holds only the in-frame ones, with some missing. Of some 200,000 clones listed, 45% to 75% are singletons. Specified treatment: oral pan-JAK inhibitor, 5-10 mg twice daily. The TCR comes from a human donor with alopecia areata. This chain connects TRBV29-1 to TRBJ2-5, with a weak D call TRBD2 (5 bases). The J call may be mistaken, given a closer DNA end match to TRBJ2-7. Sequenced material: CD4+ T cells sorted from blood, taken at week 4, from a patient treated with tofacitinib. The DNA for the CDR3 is TGCAGCGTTCGCGGGTCGGCGGACTACGAGCAGTACTTC. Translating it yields CSVRGSADYEQYF.